One sample yielded the 31 T cell receptor beta chains listed below, sequenced in a study of CD8 T cells in ankylosing spondylitis. Study outcomes and limitations: What appeared characteristic of ankylosing spondylitis blood was a TCR beta motif of seven to nine highly homologous variants.

What these receptors recognize is not known. In TCRdb, the 5' RACE reads were re-called with MiXCR into one record per CDR3 protein. Counted here are about 750,000 distinct CDR3 sequences, around 20% occurring once; the ten biggest clones make up roughly a fifth. Source material: blood, either unsorted or a sorted T cell fraction (not recorded which). These receptors were taken from a male donor with ankylosing spondylitis.

This sequence joins TRBV7-9 and TRBJ1-1; no reliable D call. Per the germline V gene, CDR1 is SEHNR and CDR2 is FQNEAQ (reference sequence). V gave up 0 bases and J gave up 3 bases, with 11 bases separating them. This CDR3 has 15 residues. The CDR3 nucleotides read TGTGCCAGCAGCTTAGCGGTCGGGTCCTACACTGAAGCTTTCTTT. It is translated as CASSLAVGSYTEAFF.

This chain connects TRBV29-1 to TRBJ1-1; possible D gene TRBD1, 5 bases. Germline-derived CDR1 and CDR2 are SQVTM and ANQGSEA. V shed 1 base and J shed 8 bases, with 8 bases lying between them. CDR3 length: 11 residues. As DNA, the CDR3 is TGCAGCGTTGAAGGGGGGGGAGAAGCTTTCTTT. Protein sequence: CSVEGGGEAFF.

The rearrangement joins TRBV7-2 to TRBJ1-2; TRBD1 is a possible D gene (6 bases). The CDR3 contains 14 residues. From germline, CDR1 is SGHTA and CDR2 FQGNSA. Trimming cost V 3 bases and J 4 bases, with 12 bases left between them. CDR3: CASSLGGQTYGYTF. The CDR3 DNA reads as TGTGCCAGCAGCTTGGGGGGGCAAACCTATGGCTACACCTTC.

The chain employs TRBV3-1 and TRBJ2-1; D uncertain. The ends were cut back, 4 bases at V and 9 bases at J, with 19 bases in the middle. The CDR3 extends over 15 amino acids. Germline V gives CDR1 LGHDT, CDR2 YNNKEL (reference sequence). CDR3 nucleotide sequence: TGTGCCAGCAGCCCCGCGCTGGTGGGTAGCAGTGAGCAGTTCTTC. This gives the protein CASSPALVGSSEQFF.

This clonotype was observed a few times. V gene TRBV20-1 combines with J gene TRBJ2-3; 12 bases line up with TRBD2. Germline-derived CDR1 and CDR2 are DFQATT and SNEGSKA (reference sequence). The CDR3 spans 14 residues. The CDR3 DNA is TGCAGCGAACTAGCGGGGGGCCAGAAAGATACGCAGTATTTT. This codes for CSELAGGQKDTQYF.

The chain combines TRBV20-1 with TRBJ2-1; D gene uncertain. This CDR3 is 15 amino acids long. Germline assignment: CDR1 DFQATT and CDR2 SNEGSKA (reference sequence). Trimming left V 7 bases short and J 0 bases short, with 16 bases between. The CDR3 sequence is CSVHPLISSYNEQFF. The CDR3 nucleotides read TGCAGTGTTCACCCCTTAATTAGCTCCTACAATGAGCAGTTCTTC.

The chain is built from TRBV12-3 or TRBV12-4 and TRBJ2-3, with D perhaps TRBD2 (7 bases). This CDR3 region has 16 residues. Trimming stripped 6 bases from V and 0 bases from J, with 16 bases between. CDR3 DNA sequence: TGTGCCAGCAGATTTGGTGCGGGGGCAAGCACAGATACGCAGTATTTT. Translating it yields CASRFGAGASTDTQYF.

The rearrangement joins TRBV9 to TRBJ2-3; the match to TRBD2 covers 11 bases. Germline loops: CDR1 SGDLS, CDR2 YYNGEE. V gave up 3 bases and J gave up 5 bases; unmatched junction bases: 8. There are 16 residues in the CDR3. The CDR3 sequence: CASSALSGGAEDTQYF. The CDR3 DNA reads TGTGCCAGCAGCGCCCTTAGCGGGGGGGCGGAAGATACGCAGTATTTT.

The V call is TRBV20-1, the J call TRBJ1-1; TRBD1 agrees at 9 bases. Germline V gene data show CDR1 as DFQATT and CDR2 as SNEGSKA (reference sequence). The J segment lost 5 bases and the V segment lost 2 bases, leaving 6 bases of the junction unmatched. The CDR3 consists of 14 residues. CDR3 sequence reads: CSARLQGAGTEAFF. The DNA for the CDR3 is TGCAGTGCTAGACTACAGGGGGCCGGAACTGAAGCTTTCTTT.

This chain joins TRBV15 and TRBJ2-1, with TRBD2 identical over 7 bases. CDR3 size: 16 residues. The germline CDR1 and CDR2 sequences are LNHNV and YYDKDF (reference sequence). V lost 0 bases, J lost 9 bases, and 11 bases stayed unmatched. The CDR3 here is CATSREGRESRGEQFF. In nucleotides, the CDR3 is TGTGCCACCAGCAGAGAAGGGCGGGAGTCTAGGGGTGAGCAGTTCTTC.

This clonotype was found a few times. The chain combines TRBV7-2 with TRBJ2-7; D is unclear. This CDR3 has 13 residues. The V and J ends lost 2 bases and 3 bases respectively, with 8 bases between them. CDR1 and CDR2 from the germline V gene are SGHTA and FQGNSA. This CDR3 reads CASSLLVFYEQYF. The CDR3 coding sequence is TGTGCCAGCAGCTTATTGGTTTTCTACGAGCAGTACTTC.

The sample holds a few counts of this clonotype. The chain couples TRBV5-1 to TRBJ2-3, with 12 bases matching TRBD1. With 4 bases clipped from V and 6 bases from J, the junction kept 12 bases outside the gene matches. The CDR3 runs 17 residues. In germline, CDR1 is SGHRS, CDR2 YFSETQ. The CDR3 sequence: CASSQGQGAISYDTQYF. The CDR3 bases are TGCGCCAGCAGCCAGGGACAGGGGGCGATATCTTACGATACGCAGTATTTT.

This clonotype was recorded a few times. The chain joins TRBV29-1 to TRBJ1-6; no firm D call. The CDR3 extends over 14 amino acids. Germline-derived CDR1 and CDR2 are SQVTM and ANQGSEA. V was clipped by 4 bases and J by 10 bases, with 17 bases between them. The CDR3 spells CSVGEGNEASPLHF. As DNA, the CDR3 is TGCAGCGTTGGAGAGGGTAACGAGGCCTCACCCCTCCACTTT.

This clonotype was picked up a small number of times. The V and J genes are TRBV2 and TRBJ1-5; possible D gene TRBD1, 6 bases. This CDR3 region has 14 residues. Germline values: CDR1 SNHLY, CDR2 FYNNEI. V dropped 7 bases and J dropped 6 bases, with 16 bases sitting between them. Here the CDR3 reads CASTDGGAGQPQHF. CDR3 nucleotides: TGTGCCAGCACCGACGGGGGGGCTGGTCAGCCCCAGCATTTT.

This clonotype has a handful of counts. The rearrangement joins TRBV12-3 or TRBV12-4 to TRBJ2-2, with unresolved D. Trimming removed 3 bases at V and 6 bases at J, with 8 bases between. This CDR3 comprises 13 residues. For the CDR3, the DNA is TGTGCCAGCAGTTTCGGCGCCGCCGGGGAGCTGTTTTTT. Encoded protein: CASSFGAAGELFF.

The count of this clonotype is one. The chain links TRBV7-2 to TRBJ2-3; tentatively, D is TRBD2 (6 bases). The CDR3 length is 15 residues. From germline, CDR1 is SGHTA and CDR2 FQGNSA. V was pared by 1 base and J by 4 bases, with 12 bases between. This chain's CDR3 is CASSLGEAGPDTQYF. CDR3 coding DNA: TGTGCCAGCAGCTTAGGGGAGGCGGGGCCAGATACGCAGTATTTT.

The rearrangement uses TRBV4-2 and TRBJ1-2; 7 positions agree with TRBD1. V lost 1 base to trimming and J lost 4 bases; unmatched junction nucleotides: 6. Looked up from germline, CDR1 is LGHNA and CDR2 is YNFKEQ. This CDR3 has 15 amino acids. The CDR3 protein is CASSQVPDRPYGYTF. The DNA of the CDR3 is TGTGCCAGCAGCCAAGTTCCGGACAGGCCCTATGGCTACACCTTC.

The V and J genes are TRBV30 and TRBJ2-7; 7 bases fit TRBD1. Germline trimming cut 5 bases from V and 3 bases from J; bases unmatched to any gene: 10. The CDR3 is 14 amino acids. Germline V lookup: CDR1 GTSNPN, CDR2 SVGIG (reference sequence). The CDR3: CAWGPTGAGYEQYF. Here the CDR3 DNA reads TGTGCCTGGGGGCCAACAGGGGCGGGCTACGAGCAGTACTTC.

This clonotype was seen a handful of times. This chain connects TRBV11-1 to TRBJ2-2; no reliable D call. This CDR3 is 14 amino acids long. The ends were cut back, 3 bases at V and 5 bases at J, with 10 bases in the middle. CDR1 SGHAT and CDR2 FQDESV come from the germline V gene (reference sequence). CDR3 coding DNA: TGTGCCAGCAGCTTGAACTTGGGAACCGGGGAGCTGTTTTTT. Its translation: CASSLNLGTGELFF.

This clonotype was seen many times. V is TRBV20-1 and J is TRBJ2-1; D remains unclear. CDR1 is DFQATT and CDR2 is SNEGSKA in the germline V gene (reference sequence). The V gene lost 5 bases and the J gene lost 0 bases, with 11 bases spanning the gap. The CDR3 consists of 14 residues. The CDR3 protein is CSAFPFSSYNEQFF. The CDR3 DNA reads as TGCAGTGCTTTCCCTTTCAGCTCCTACAATGAGCAGTTCTTC.

In this sample, this clonotype turned up a few times. This chain uses TRBV30 with TRBJ1-1; D ambiguous. Germline values: CDR1 GTSNPN, CDR2 SVGIG (reference sequence). V was cut by 0 bases and J by 0 bases, with 5 bases left in between. The CDR3 totals 13 residues. The CDR3: CAWSVGVNTEAFF. The CDR3 DNA reads as TGTGCCTGGAGTGTTGGAGTGAACACTGAAGCTTTCTTT.

This clonotype was counted only a few times. The chain couples TRBV7-9 to TRBJ1-5; D gene ambiguous. Germline V CDR1 and CDR2: SEHNR, FQNEAQ (reference sequence). The CDR3 covers 13 residues. Trimming took off 6 bases at V and 3 bases at J, with 9 bases between the two ends. The CDR3 loop is CASSFTANQPQHF. DNA of the CDR3: TGTGCCAGCAGTTTCACAGCCAATCAGCCCCAGCATTTT.

The CDR3 spells CASSPYPVQQETQYF. The CDR3 DNA reads TGTGCCAGCAGTCCCTACCCGGTTCAACAAGAGACCCAGTACTTC. V usage is TRBV28 and J usage is TRBJ2-5, with no clear D. Germline V gene lookup returns CDR1 MDHEN and CDR2 SYDVKM. Trimming removed 5 bases from V and 2 bases from J, with 15 bases in between. The CDR3 is 15 amino acids.

This chain joins TRBV9 and TRBJ1-2; weak D call: TRBD1 (5 bases). This CDR3 region has 15 residues. CDR1 is SGDLS, CDR2 YYNGEE, per germline. V was shortened by 0 bases and J by 0 bases, with 9 bases between the two germline ends. CDR3 DNA sequence: TGTGCCAGCAGCGTAGGGGCAGGGTCTAACTATGGCTACACCTTC. Its translation is CASSVGAGSNYGYTF.

The chain links TRBV12-3 or TRBV12-4 to TRBJ1-5, with TRBD1 matching 9 bases. This CDR3 has 17 residues. V shed 6 bases, J shed 2 bases, and the junction held 11 bases outside the gene matches. CDR3 in DNA: TGTGCCAGCAGCCAGACACAGGGGGCGATTGGCAATCAGCCCCAGCATTTT. Its protein product is CASSQTQGAIGNQPQHF.

V gene TRBV5-4 combines with J gene TRBJ2-2; 9 positions match TRBD1. This CDR3 contains 15 residues. The germline V gene encodes CDR1 SGHNT and CDR2 YYREEE (reference sequence). V was pared by 4 bases and J by 3 bases, with 4 bases of the junction left unmatched. The CDR3 coding sequence is TGTGCCAGCAGCACCGGGACAGGGTACACCGGGGAGCTGTTTTTT. Translated, it gives CASSTGTGYTGELFF.

The chain is built from TRBV29-1 and TRBJ2-3; D is tentatively TRBD1 or TRBD2 (5 bases each). This CDR3 contains 13 residues. Germline CDR1 SQVTM, CDR2 ANQGSEA. The V end was cut by 8 bases, the J end by 4 bases, with 16 bases between. CDR3 nucleotide sequence: TGCAGCTCCTTACGAGGGGCCCCAGATACGCAGTATTTT. This encodes CSSLRGAPDTQYF.

This clonotype was counted only a few times. The CDR3 coding sequence is TGTGCCAGCAGTTTAAGGGCAGACAGTAGTGACTATGGCTACACCTTC. As protein: CASSLRADSSDYGYTF. This chain joins TRBV27 and TRBJ1-2, with D maybe TRBD1 (5 bases). V lost 2 bases to trimming and J lost 3 bases, with 16 bases between them. CDR3 length equals 16 residues. Per germline, CDR1 MNHEY and CDR2 SMNVEV (reference sequence).

This clonotype came up many times. The chain links TRBV28 to TRBJ1-5; D remains unclear. The V and J ends lost 5 bases and 2 bases respectively, with 16 bases between them. CDR1 is MDHEN, CDR2 SYDVKM, per germline. This CDR3 is built from 16 residues. The CDR3 region is CASSLSRALGNQPQHF. In DNA form, the CDR3 reads TGTGCCAGCAGTCTCTCCCGGGCCCTGGGCAATCAGCCCCAGCATTTT.

This clonotype appeared many times. The rearrangement links TRBV27 to TRBJ2-7, with 8 bases lining up with TRBD2. This CDR3 is 12 amino acids long. Trimming cost V 2 bases and J 6 bases; bases outside gene matches: 0. Per germline, CDR1 MNHEY and CDR2 SMNVEV (reference sequence). The CDR3 DNA reads TGTGCCAGCAGTTTACTAGCGGGCGAGCAGTACTTC. Its protein product is CASSLLAGEQYF.

The sample holds a few counts of this clonotype. The CDR3 nucleotides read TGTGCCACCAGCAGAGATGCGGGAGGCTACAATGAGCAGTTCTTC. Its protein is CATSRDAGGYNEQFF. V usage is TRBV15 and J usage is TRBJ2-1, with 8 bases identical to TRBD2. V dropped 0 bases and J dropped 3; count of bases not matched to a gene: 1. The CDR3 is 15 residues long. Germline V CDR1 and CDR2: LNHNV, YYDKDF (reference sequence). Based on the CDR3 plus reference TRBV15 and TRBJ2-1, the full variable domain is DAMVIQNPRYQVTQFGKPVTLSCSQTLNHNVMYWYQQKSSQAPKLLFHYYDKDFNNEADTPDNFQSRRPNTSFCFLDIRSPGLGDTAMYLCATSRDAGGYNEQFFGPGTRLTVL.